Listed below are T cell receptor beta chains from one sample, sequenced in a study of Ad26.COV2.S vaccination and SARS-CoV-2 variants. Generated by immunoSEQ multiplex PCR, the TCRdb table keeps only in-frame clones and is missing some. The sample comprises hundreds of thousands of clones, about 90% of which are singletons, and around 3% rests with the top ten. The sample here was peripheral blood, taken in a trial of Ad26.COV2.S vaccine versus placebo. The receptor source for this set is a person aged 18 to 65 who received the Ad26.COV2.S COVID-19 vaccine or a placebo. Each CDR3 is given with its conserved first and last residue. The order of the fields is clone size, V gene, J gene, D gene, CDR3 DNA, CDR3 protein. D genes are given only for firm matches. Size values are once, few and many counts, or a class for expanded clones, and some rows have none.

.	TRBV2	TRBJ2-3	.	TGTGCCAGCAACCCCGGCGGCACAGATACGCAGTATTTT	CASNPGGTDTQYF
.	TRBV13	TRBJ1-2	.	TGTGCCAGCAGCTTAGGCCGGGATGGCTACACCTTC	CASSLGRDGYTF
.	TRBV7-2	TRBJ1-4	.	TGTGCCAGCAGCTTCAGATCAGGGCACGAAAAACTGTTTTTT	CASSFRSGHEKLFF
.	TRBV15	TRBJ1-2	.	TGTGCCACCAGCAGAGACAGGCTAGACTATGGCTACACCTTC	CATSRDRLDYGYTF
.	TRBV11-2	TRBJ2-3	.	TGTGCCAGCAGCTACCCTATGGATGATACGCAGTATTTT	CASSYPMDDTQYF
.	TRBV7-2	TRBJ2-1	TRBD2	TGTGCCAGCAGCTTGACTAGCCGTGAGCAGTTCTTC	CASSLTSREQFF
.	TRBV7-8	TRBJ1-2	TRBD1	TGTGCCAGCAGCTTAGCGACAGGGGGCACTAATGGCTACACCTTC	CASSLATGGTNGYTF
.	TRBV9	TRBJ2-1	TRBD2	TGTGCCAGCAGCGGAGGTAGCGGGAGGCTGAACTACAATGAGCAGTTCTTC	CASSGGSGRLNYNEQFF
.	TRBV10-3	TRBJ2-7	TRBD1	TGTGCCATCAACCCGGGACAGGGAGACGAGCAGTACTTC	CAINPGQGDEQYF
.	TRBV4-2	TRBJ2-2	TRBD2	TGTGCCAGCAGCCAGTTACTAGCGGGAGGGCCCCGGGAGCTGTTTTTT	CASSQLLAGGPRELFF
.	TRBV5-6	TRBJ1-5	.	TGTGCCAGCAGCTCTTGGGGTCAGCCCCAGCATTTT	CASSSWGQPQHF
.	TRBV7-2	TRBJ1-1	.	TGTGCCAGCAGCGTCGGACAGCTGAACACTGAAGCTTTCTTT	CASSVGQLNTEAFF
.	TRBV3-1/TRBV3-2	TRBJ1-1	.	TGTGCCAGCACTCCATCGGGGGGGTCGAACACTGAAGCTTTCTTT	CASTPSGGSNTEAFF
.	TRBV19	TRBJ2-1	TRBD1	TGTGCCAGTTTAGGACAGGGATACAATGAGCAGTTCTTC	CASLGQGYNEQFF
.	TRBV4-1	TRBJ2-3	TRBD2	TGCGCCAGCAGCCAAGATTCAGGGACTACCTACACAGATACGCAGTATTTT	CASSQDSGTTYTDTQYF
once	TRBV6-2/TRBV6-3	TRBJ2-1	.	TGTGCCAGCAGTTACACAGGACAGCCCAATGAGCAGTTCTTC	CASSYTGQPNEQFF
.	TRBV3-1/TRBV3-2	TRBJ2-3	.	TGTGCCAGCAGCCAAGAGAGGGCTAACGGGGGGCCAACAGATACGCAGTATTTT	CASSQERANGGPTDTQYF
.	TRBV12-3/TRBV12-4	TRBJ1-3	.	TGTGCCAGCAGTGATTACTCCTACGGGGTAATATATTTT	CASSDYSYGVIYF
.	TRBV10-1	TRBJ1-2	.	TGCGCCAGCAGTTCATCCGGGGCACCTAACTATGGCTACACCTTC	CASSSSGAPNYGYTF
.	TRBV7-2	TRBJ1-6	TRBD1	TGTGCCAGCAGCCGCCGCAGGGGGCACCCACCCCTCCACTTT	CASSRRRGHPPLHF
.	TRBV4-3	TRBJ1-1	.	TGCGCCAGCAGCCATCGGGCCCCCGGGACTGAAGCTTTCTTT	CASSHRAPGTEAFF
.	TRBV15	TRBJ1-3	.	TGTGCCACCAGCAGAGTGGCATTGAACACCATATATTTT	CATSRVALNTIYF
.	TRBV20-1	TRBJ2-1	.	TGCAGTGCTAGTAAGGGGGTACAAAATGAGCAGTTCTTC	CSASKGVQNEQFF
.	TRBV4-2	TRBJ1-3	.	TGTGCCAGCAGCCAAGAAGGGGGAGGAAACACCATATATTTT	CASSQEGGGNTIYF
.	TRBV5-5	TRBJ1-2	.	TGTGCCAGCAGCTCAAGGAGGGGCGATGGCTACACCTTC	CASSSRRGDGYTF
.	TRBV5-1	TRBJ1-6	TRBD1	TGCGCCAGCAGCTTGGGCGGGACAGGGCGCTCACCCCTCCACTTT	CASSLGGTGRSPLHF
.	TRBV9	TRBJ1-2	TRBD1	TGTGCCAGCAGCGTAACAGGGGGCAGCTATGGCTACACCTTC	CASSVTGGSYGYTF
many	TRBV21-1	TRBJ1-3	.	TGTGCCAGCAGCAAAGGTACTTCTGTCTCTGGAAACACCATATATTTT	CASSKGTSVSGNTIYF
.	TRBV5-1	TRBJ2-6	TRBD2	TGCGCCAGCAGCCTAGCGGGGCCCGGCTCTGGGGCCAACGTCCTGACTTTC	CASSLAGPGSGANVLTF
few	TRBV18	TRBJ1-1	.	TGTGCCAGCTCACCAGTCCAGGGGAACACTGAAGCTTTCTTT	CASSPVQGNTEAFF
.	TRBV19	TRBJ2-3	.	.	CASTSGQSTDTQYF
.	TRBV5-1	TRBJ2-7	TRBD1	TGCGCCAGCAGCAACCGGGACAGCTACTACGAGCAGTACTTC	CASSNRDSYYEQYF
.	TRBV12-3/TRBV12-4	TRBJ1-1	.	TGTGCCAGCAGTTCGCAGGGGAACACTGAAGCTTTCTTT	CASSSQGNTEAFF
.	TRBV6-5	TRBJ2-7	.	TGTGCCAGCAGTTACGGGCGAGGGGAGCAGTACTTC	CASSYGRGEQYF
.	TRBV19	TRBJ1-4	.	TGTGCCAGTAGTATAGTCTCGCAGGGTAGAGAAAAACTGTTTTTT	CASSIVSQGREKLFF
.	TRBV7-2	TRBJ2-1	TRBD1	TGTGCCAGCAGGGACAGGGTAGGTAGGGAGCAGTTCTTC	CASRDRVGREQFF
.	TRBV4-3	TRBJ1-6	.	TGCGCCAGCAGCCAACATCGGGGGGCGGTAAATTCACCCCTCCACTTT	CASSQHRGAVNSPLHF
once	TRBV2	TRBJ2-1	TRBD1	TGTGCCAGCAAGCGGGACAGGGATTCCTACAATGAGCAGTTCTTC	CASKRDRDSYNEQFF
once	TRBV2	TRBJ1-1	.	TGTGCCAGCAGGCAAGGCAGCTTGAACACTGAAGCTTTCTTT	CASRQGSLNTEAFF
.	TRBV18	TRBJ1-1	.	TGTGCCAGCTCACCACAGAACCAGATAGCCGAAGCTTTCTTT	CASSPQNQIAEAFF
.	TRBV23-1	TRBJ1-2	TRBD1	TGCGCCAGCAGTCCCTATACCCGGGACAGGGGGCCCTATGGCTACACCTTC	CASSPYTRDRGPYGYTF
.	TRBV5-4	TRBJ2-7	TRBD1	TGTGCCAGCAGCTCGGGACAGGGGGCTTCCTACGAGCAGTACTTC	CASSSGQGASYEQYF
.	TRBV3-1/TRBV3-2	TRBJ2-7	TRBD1	TGTGCCAGCACCGGGGACAGGGACTCCTACGAGCAGTACTTC	CASTGDRDSYEQYF
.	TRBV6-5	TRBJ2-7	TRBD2	TGTGCCAGCAGGGTCATGGTAGCGGGGGGCGAGCAGTACTTC	CASRVMVAGGEQYF
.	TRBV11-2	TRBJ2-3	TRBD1	TGTGCCAGCAGCTTCCAGGGGGCAGATACGCAGTATTTT	CASSFQGADTQYF
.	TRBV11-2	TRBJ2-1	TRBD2	TGTGCCAGCAGCTTAGGGACGGGACTAGGCTTTGAGCAGTTCTTC	CASSLGTGLGFEQFF
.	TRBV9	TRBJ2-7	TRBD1	TGTGCCAGCAGCGTACGCGGGACAGGGTCTGCCGAGCAGTACTTC	CASSVRGTGSAEQYF